Listed below are T cell receptor beta chains from one sample, sequenced in a study of blood T cell repertoires in COVID-19. Data came from immunoSEQ multiplex PCR; TCRdb stores just in-frame clones and leaves some out. This sample has around 310,000 clones; over 75% occur once, and the top ten carry about 9.9%. Sequences were obtained from PBMCs or T cells enriched from blood (not recorded which). These receptors were obtained from a woman in her forties who had recovered from COVID-19. CDR3s include the opening cysteine and the closing phenylalanine or tryptophan. A D gene is named only where the DNA matches it firmly. The size entry is marked missing in some rows and otherwise reads once, few, many or a size class.

abundance: NA; j_gene: TRBJ2-2; d_gene: TRBD1; v_gene: TRBV11-3; CDR3aa: CASRPGGFETGELFF; CDR3nt: TGTGCCAGCAGGCCAGGGGGTTTCGAAACCGGGGAGCTGTTTTTT
abundance: NA; j_gene: TRBJ2-1; d_gene: TRBD1; v_gene: TRBV24-1; CDR3aa: CATSGADRAYNEQFF; CDR3nt: TGTGCCACCAGTGGGGCGGACAGGGCCTACAATGAGCAGTTCTTC
abundance: few; j_gene: TRBJ2-7; d_gene: TRBD2; v_gene: TRBV27; CDR3aa: CASHGGSYEQYF; CDR3nt: TGTGCCAGCCACGGGGGGTCCTACGAGCAGTACTTC
abundance: NA; j_gene: TRBJ1-2; d_gene: TRBD1; v_gene: TRBV18; CDR3aa: CASSPSGTDYGYTF; CDR3nt: TGTGCCAGCTCACCCTCCGGGACAGACTATGGCTACACCTTC
abundance: NA; j_gene: TRBJ2-5; d_gene: TRBD2; v_gene: TRBV7-9; CDR3aa: CASSFLAGTTPRETQYF; CDR3nt: TGTGCCAGCAGCTTTCTTGCCGGGACTACCCCGAGGGAGACCCAGTACTTC
abundance: NA; j_gene: TRBJ1-6; d_gene: NA; v_gene: TRBV5-5; CDR3aa: CASSFGVGAHNSPLHF; CDR3nt: TGTGCCAGCAGCTTCGGCGTGGGCGCGCATAATTCACCCCTCCACTTT
abundance: NA; j_gene: TRBJ2-3; d_gene: NA; v_gene: TRBV3-1/TRBV3-2; CDR3aa: CASKFAGDTQYF; CDR3nt: TGTGCCAGCAAATTCGCGGGGGATACGCAGTATTTT
abundance: NA; j_gene: TRBJ2-7; d_gene: NA; v_gene: TRBV30; CDR3aa: CAWSANAGNEQYF; CDR3nt: TGTGCCTGGAGTGCTAACGCGGGGAACGAGCAGTACTTC
abundance: NA; j_gene: TRBJ1-3; d_gene: NA; v_gene: TRBV6-1; CDR3aa: CASSEALGISGNTIYF; CDR3nt: TGTGCCAGCAGTGAAGCGCTCGGGATCTCTGGAAACACCATATATTTT
abundance: NA; j_gene: TRBJ2-5; d_gene: TRBD2; v_gene: TRBV6-6; CDR3aa: CASNERDYQEDQYF; CDR3nt: TGTGCCAGCAATGAGAGGGACTACCAAGAGGACCAGTACTTC
abundance: NA; j_gene: TRBJ2-7; d_gene: TRBD2; v_gene: TRBV11-2; CDR3aa: CASSYNPGLAGAGEQYF; CDR3nt: TGTGCCAGCAGCTACAACCCCGGACTAGCGGGGGCAGGAGAGCAGTACTTC
abundance: NA; j_gene: TRBJ1-1; d_gene: NA; v_gene: TRBV7-6; CDR3aa: CASRPLKSAANTEAFF; CDR3nt: TGTGCCAGCAGACCACTAAAGAGTGCGGCTAACACTGAAGCTTTCTTT
abundance: NA; j_gene: TRBJ2-2; d_gene: NA; v_gene: TRBV7-2; CDR3aa: CASSPRVSTGELFF; CDR3nt: TGTGCCAGCAGCCCCCGAGTAAGCACCGGGGAGCTGTTTTTT
abundance: NA; j_gene: TRBJ1-2; d_gene: NA; v_gene: TRBV29-1; CDR3aa: CSVPSRGGPNYGYTF; CDR3nt: TGCAGCGTCCCCTCGCGGGGGGGCCCTAACTATGGCTACACCTTC
abundance: NA; j_gene: TRBJ2-3; d_gene: NA; v_gene: TRBV7-3; CDR3aa: CASSRTGGVPQYF; CDR3nt: TGTGCCAGCAGCCGCACAGGTGGGGTCCCGCAGTATTTT
abundance: NA; j_gene: TRBJ2-1; d_gene: TRBD2; v_gene: TRBV9; CDR3aa: CASSVGFGGGAEDEQFF; CDR3nt: TGTGCCAGCAGCGTAGGATTCGGCGGGGGGGCTGAGGATGAGCAGTTCTTC
abundance: few; j_gene: TRBJ1-3; d_gene: TRBD1; v_gene: TRBV11-2; CDR3aa: CASSPDRVDTIYF; CDR3nt: TGTGCCAGCAGCCCGGACAGGGTTGACACCATATATTTT
abundance: once; j_gene: TRBJ2-3; d_gene: TRBD2; v_gene: TRBV4-3; CDR3aa: CASSQPGLASTQYF; CDR3nt: TGCGCCAGCAGCCAACCGGGACTAGCATCCACGCAGTATTTT
abundance: NA; j_gene: TRBJ2-5; d_gene: TRBD1; v_gene: TRBV10-3; CDR3aa: CAITPGQGWETQYF; CDR3nt: TGTGCCATTACCCCGGGACAGGGCTGGGAGACCCAGTACTTC
abundance: NA; j_gene: TRBJ2-7; d_gene: NA; v_gene: TRBV4-1; CDR3aa: CASSQDWSGYEQYF; CDR3nt: TGCGCCAGCAGCCAAGATTGGAGCGGCTACGAGCAGTACTTC
abundance: NA; j_gene: TRBJ2-5; d_gene: NA; v_gene: TRBV9; CDR3aa: CASSSGYQETQYF; CDR3nt: TGTGCCAGCAGTTCAGGGTACCAAGAGACCCAGTACTTC
abundance: NA; j_gene: TRBJ1-1; d_gene: TRBD1; v_gene: TRBV27; CDR3aa: CASVKQGGVTEAFF; CDR3nt: TGTGCCAGCGTCAAACAGGGGGGGGTCACTGAAGCTTTCTTT
abundance: once; j_gene: TRBJ1-1; d_gene: TRBD1; v_gene: TRBV5-1; CDR3aa: CASSEAQGGGTEAFF; CDR3nt: TGCGCCAGCAGCGAAGCACAGGGGGGAGGTACTGAAGCTTTCTTT
abundance: NA; j_gene: TRBJ2-1; d_gene: NA; v_gene: TRBV18; CDR3aa: CASSPPVKGYNEQFF; CDR3nt: TGTGCCAGCTCACCACCGGTGAAGGGGTACAATGAGCAGTTCTTC
abundance: NA; j_gene: TRBJ2-5; d_gene: TRBD2; v_gene: TRBV24-1; CDR3aa: CATSDLAGGGETQYF; CDR3nt: TGTGCCACCAGTGATTTAGCGGGAGGAGGGGAGACCCAGTACTTC
abundance: NA; j_gene: TRBJ2-5; d_gene: NA; v_gene: TRBV18; CDR3aa: CASSTGRVETQYF; CDR3nt: TGTGCCAGCTCCACCGGCAGGGTAGAGACCCAGTACTTC
abundance: NA; j_gene: TRBJ2-7; d_gene: TRBD1; v_gene: TRBV28; CDR3aa: CASSSTGQISYEQYF; CDR3nt: TGTGCCAGCAGTTCCACGGGACAGATCTCCTACGAGCAGTACTTC
abundance: NA; j_gene: TRBJ2-1; d_gene: NA; v_gene: TRBV5-5; CDR3aa: CASSPGYEQFF; CDR3nt: TGTGCCAGCAGCCCAGGTTATGAGCAGTTCTTC
abundance: NA; j_gene: TRBJ1-1; d_gene: TRBD1; v_gene: TRBV6-5; CDR3aa: CASSFTEGQSIPEAFF; CDR3nt: TGTGCCAGCAGTTTTACCGAGGGACAGTCGATCCCTGAAGCTTTCTTT
abundance: once; j_gene: TRBJ2-1; d_gene: NA; v_gene: TRBV11-3; CDR3aa: CASSLMIRDNEQFF; CDR3nt: TGTGCCAGCAGCTTAATGATCCGGGACAATGAGCAGTTCTTC
abundance: NA; j_gene: TRBJ2-3; d_gene: TRBD2; v_gene: TRBV28; CDR3aa: CASTSGGRTDTQYF; CDR3nt: TGTGCCAGCACCTCGGGGGGGCGCACAGATACGCAGTATTTT
abundance: NA; j_gene: TRBJ2-5; d_gene: NA; v_gene: TRBV5-6; CDR3aa: CASSLAASETQYF; CDR3nt: TGTGCCAGCAGCTTGGCTGCGTCAGAGACCCAGTACTTC
abundance: NA; j_gene: TRBJ1-1; d_gene: NA; v_gene: TRBV7-6; CDR3aa: CASSLTPGSNTEAFF; CDR3nt: TGTGCCAGCAGCCTTACTCCAGGATCGAACACTGAAGCTTTCTTT
abundance: NA; j_gene: TRBJ2-7; d_gene: NA; v_gene: TRBV28; CDR3aa: CASSSRLLYEQYF; CDR3nt: TGTGCCAGCAGTTCCAGGCTCCTCTACGAGCAGTACTTC
abundance: NA; j_gene: TRBJ1-3; d_gene: NA; v_gene: TRBV29-1; CDR3aa: CSKTEGNTIYF; CDR3nt: TGCAGCAAGACAGAAGGAAACACCATATATTTT
abundance: NA; j_gene: TRBJ1-1; d_gene: NA; v_gene: TRBV2; CDR3aa: CASNIDSNTEAFF; CDR3nt: TGTGCCAGCAACATCGACTCTAACACTGAAGCTTTCTTT
abundance: NA; j_gene: TRBJ1-2; d_gene: TRBD1; v_gene: TRBV4-3; CDR3aa: CASSQAWTGDHGYTF; CDR3nt: TGCGCCAGCAGCCAAGCCTGGACAGGGGATCATGGCTACACCTTC
abundance: NA; j_gene: TRBJ2-3; d_gene: NA; v_gene: TRBV6-2/TRBV6-3; CDR3aa: CASSWGQGPDTQYF; CDR3nt: TGTGCCAGCAGTTGGGGCCAGGGGCCAGATACGCAGTATTTT
abundance: few; j_gene: TRBJ1-2; d_gene: NA; v_gene: TRBV29-1; CDR3aa: CSVPGWNGYTF; CDR3nt: TGCAGCGTTCCGGGTTGGAATGGCTACACCTTC
abundance: NA; j_gene: TRBJ2-5; d_gene: NA; v_gene: TRBV6-5; CDR3aa: CASRRQPQETQYF; CDR3nt: TGTGCCAGCAGGAGACAGCCCCAAGAGACCCAGTACTTC
abundance: NA; j_gene: TRBJ2-7; d_gene: TRBD1; v_gene: TRBV14; CDR3aa: CASSDTGGYEQYF; CDR3nt: TGTGCCAGCAGCGATACAGGGGGCTACGAGCAGTACTTC
abundance: NA; j_gene: TRBJ2-2; d_gene: TRBD2; v_gene: TRBV6-5; CDR3aa: CASTLGGANTGELFF; CDR3nt: TGTGCCAGCACCCTGGGGGGGGCGAACACCGGGGAGCTGTTTTTT
abundance: NA; j_gene: TRBJ1-1; d_gene: NA; v_gene: TRBV9; CDR3aa: CASSVGSTPPGPGTEAFF; CDR3nt: TGTGCCAGCAGCGTAGGATCAACTCCGCCAGGGCCCGGGACTGAAGCTTTCTTT
abundance: NA; j_gene: TRBJ1-1; d_gene: NA; v_gene: TRBV28; CDR3aa: CASSLYAGTAEAFF; CDR3nt: TGTGCCAGCAGTTTATATGCTGGTACAGCTGAAGCTTTCTTT
abundance: NA; j_gene: TRBJ1-1; d_gene: NA; v_gene: TRBV30; CDR3aa: CAWSAIQGLVTEAFF; CDR3nt: TGTGCCTGGAGTGCCATACAGGGATTAGTCACTGAAGCTTTCTTT
abundance: few; j_gene: TRBJ2-1; d_gene: TRBD2; v_gene: TRBV19; CDR3aa: CASSKASGRVSYNEQFF; CDR3nt: TGTGCCAGTAGTAAGGCTAGCGGGAGGGTCTCCTACAATGAGCAGTTCTTC
abundance: NA; j_gene: TRBJ2-7; d_gene: TRBD2; v_gene: TRBV7-6; CDR3aa: CASSSEAGALSYEQYF; CDR3nt: TGTGCCAGCAGCTCAGAAGCGGGAGCCCTCTCCTACGAGCAGTACTTC
abundance: NA; j_gene: TRBJ2-7; d_gene: TRBD1; v_gene: TRBV5-4; CDR3aa: CASRQWDSNYEQYF; CDR3nt: TGTGCCAGCCGACAGTGGGACAGTAACTACGAGCAGTACTTC
abundance: NA; j_gene: TRBJ2-7; d_gene: NA; v_gene: TRBV5-4; CDR3aa: CASSFRTAPYEQYF; CDR3nt: TGTGCCAGCAGCTTCCGGACAGCCCCCTACGAGCAGTACTTC